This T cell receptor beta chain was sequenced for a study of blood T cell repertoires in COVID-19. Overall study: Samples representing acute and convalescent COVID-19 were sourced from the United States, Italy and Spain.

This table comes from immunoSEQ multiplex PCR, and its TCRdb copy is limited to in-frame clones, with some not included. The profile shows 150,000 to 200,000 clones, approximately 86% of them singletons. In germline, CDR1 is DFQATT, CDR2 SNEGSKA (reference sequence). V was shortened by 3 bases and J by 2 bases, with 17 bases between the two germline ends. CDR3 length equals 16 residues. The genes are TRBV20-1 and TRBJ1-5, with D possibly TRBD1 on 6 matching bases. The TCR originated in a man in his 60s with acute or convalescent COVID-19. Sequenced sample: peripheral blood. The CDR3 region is CSASRRGRVGNQPQHF. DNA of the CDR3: TGCAGTGCTAGTCGGCGGGGGCGCGTCGGCAATCAGCCCCAGCATTTT.